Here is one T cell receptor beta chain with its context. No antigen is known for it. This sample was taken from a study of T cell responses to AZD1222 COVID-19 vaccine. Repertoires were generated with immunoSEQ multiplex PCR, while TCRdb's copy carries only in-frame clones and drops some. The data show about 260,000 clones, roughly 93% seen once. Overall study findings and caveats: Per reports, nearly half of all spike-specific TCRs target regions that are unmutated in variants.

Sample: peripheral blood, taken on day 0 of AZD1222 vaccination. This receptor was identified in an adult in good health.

The CDR3 bases are TGTGCCATCAGTGACCACAGGGGGCATGAGCAGTTCTTC. Translation: CAISDHRGHEQFF. The chain carries TRBV10-3 and TRBJ2-1, with 9 nucleotides matching TRBD1. The CDR3 consists of 13 residues. Germline values: CDR1 ENHRY, CDR2 SYGVKD. Losses at the gene ends were 3 bases for V and 8 bases for J; bases not matched to a gene: 2.